Below, 16 T cell receptor beta chains from the same sample are listed, as sequenced in a study of T cell changes during pregnancy in multiple sclerosis. This table comes from immunoSEQ multiplex PCR, and its TCRdb copy is limited to in-frame clones, with some not included. In the table there are some 71,000 clones, about nine tenths of which are singletons. The sequences come from peripheral blood, collected in the third trimester of pregnancy. The origin of the receptors is a female donor with multiple sclerosis, enrolled in a pregnancy study.

This chain joins TRBV5-6 and TRBJ2-1, with D possibly being TRBD1 (6 bases). CDR3 length: 16 amino acids. Trimming took 1 base from V and 0 from J, leaving 11 bases between them. The germline V gene has CDR1 SGHDT and CDR2 YYEEEE. The CDR3 nucleotides read TGTGCCAGCAGCTTGTCCGGGACATCCTCCTACAATGAGCAGTTCTTC. It codes for CASSLSGTSSYNEQFF.

The chain joins TRBV18 to TRBJ1-2; possible D gene TRBD1, 6 bases. CDR3 length equals 13 residues. Germline V gene data show CDR1 as KGHSH and CDR2 as LQKENI. V was shortened by 1 base and J by 5 bases, with 8 bases between the two germline ends. CDR3: CASSPQGGYGYTF. For the CDR3, the DNA is TGTGCCAGCTCACCACAGGGGGGGTATGGCTACACCTTC.

The chain joins TRBV19 to TRBJ1-1; D remains unclear. The CDR3 loop spans 14 amino acids. Trimming took off 5 bases at V and 5 bases at J, with 15 bases between the two ends. Germline CDR1 is LNHDA and CDR2 is SQIVND (reference sequence). CDR3 sequence reads: CASSVIVGETEAFF. The CDR3 bases are TGTGCCAGTAGTGTCATCGTAGGAGAAACTGAAGCTTTCTTT.

This clone was detected a few times. The same CDR3 is also encoded by other DNA sequences in this sample. V usage is TRBV7-2 and J usage is TRBJ2-1, with TRBD2 matching 7 bases. With 1 base clipped from V and 4 bases from J, the junction kept 7 bases outside the gene matches. Germline CDR1 SGHTA, CDR2 FQGNSA. CDR3 length equals 16 residues. The CDR3 region is CASSLVRLAVYNEQFF. Here the CDR3 DNA reads TGTGCCAGCAGCTTAGTTCGGCTAGCGGTATACAATGAGCAGTTCTTC.

Only a few counts were recorded for this clone. The chain recombines TRBV30 with TRBJ2-1; a weak D match, TRBD1 (6 bases). CDR1 is GTSNPN and CDR2 is SVGIG in the germline V gene (reference sequence). This CDR3 has 13 amino acids. V lost 3 bases and J 0 bases, leaving 6 bases between the germline ends. CDR3: CAWRDSSYNEQFF. As DNA, the CDR3 is TGTGCCTGGAGGGACAGCTCCTACAATGAGCAGTTCTTC.

The V gene is TRBV10-1, the J gene TRBJ2-3; TRBD1 agrees at 8 bases. Trimming took 4 bases from V and 6 from J; bases not matched to a gene: 6. The CDR3 totals 14 residues. CDR1 is WNHNN and CDR2 is SYGVQD in the germline V gene (reference sequence). CDR3 region: CASSGTGSGDTQYF. For the CDR3, the DNA is TGCGCCAGCAGTGGGACAGGGTCGGGGGATACGCAGTATTTT.

The chain recombines TRBV6-4 with TRBJ1-2; the D gene is possibly TRBD1 (6 bases). The germline V gene has CDR1 MRHNA and CDR2 SNTAGT. V lost 5 bases and J lost 5, with 18 bases in between. This CDR3 is built from 15 residues. CDR3 residues: CASSPEYRVGYGYTF. The CDR3, as DNA: TGTGCCAGCAGTCCGGAATACAGGGTTGGGTATGGCTACACCTTC.

This clone was detected once. This chain uses TRBV28 with TRBJ1-1; D is perhaps TRBD1 (6 bases). Deletions cut 7 bases from V and 3 bases from J, with 12 bases between. This CDR3 is built from 13 residues. CDR1 is MDHEN and CDR2 is SYDVKM in the germline V gene. The CDR3 DNA reads as TGTGCCAGCATCCCCACAGGGTACACTGAAGCTTTCTTT. Translated: CASIPTGYTEAFF. The variable domain in full, completed from reference TRBV28 and TRBJ1-1, reads DVKVTQSSRYLVKRTGEKVFLECVQDMDHENMFWYRQDPGLGLRLIYFSYDVKMKEKGDIPEGYSVSREKKERFSLILESASTNQTSMYLCASIPTGYTEAFFGQGTRLTVV.

The chain combines TRBV9 with TRBJ1-1, with D uncertain. CDR1 SGDLS and CDR2 YYNGEE come from the germline V gene. V lost 3 bases and J 0 bases, leaving 12 bases between the germline ends. The CDR3 is 15 residues long. CDR3 residues: CASSGDTLLNTEAFF. The CDR3 DNA reads as TGTGCCAGCAGCGGAGACACACTCCTGAACACTGAAGCTTTCTTT.

This sequence joins TRBV10-3 and TRBJ1-2, with TRBD1 identical over 8 bases. CDR1 ENHRY and CDR2 SYGVKD come from the germline V gene. V shed 7 bases, J shed 1 base, and the junction held 5 bases outside the gene matches. The CDR3 spans 14 residues. CDR3 loop: CAINVDRVNYGYTF. CDR3 in DNA: TGTGCCATCAACGTGGACAGGGTTAACTATGGCTACACCTTC.

This chain's CDR3 is CSVVVGTNSGNTIYF. CDR3 nucleotides: TGCAGCGTCGTGGTGGGGACTAACTCTGGAAACACCATATATTTT. The J gene is TRBJ1-3, the V gene TRBV29-1, with a possible D match to TRBD1 (5 bases). CDR1 and CDR2 (germline): SQVTM, ANQGSEA. Trimming removed 6 bases from V and 0 bases from J, with 15 bases in between. The CDR3 length is 15 residues.

The V gene is TRBV7-3, the J gene TRBJ1-2; 8 bases match TRBD1. Looked up from germline, CDR1 is SGHTA and CDR2 is FQGTGA. This CDR3 has 15 residues. Trimming took 1 base from V and 4 from J; bases not matched to a gene: 5. The CDR3 protein is CASSLSPGGLYGYTF. Written as DNA, the CDR3 is TGTGCCAGCAGCTTAAGCCCAGGGGGCCTCTATGGCTACACCTTC.

The J gene is TRBJ2-4, the V gene TRBV5-1, with 9 positions matching TRBD1. CDR3 length equals 14 residues. The germline CDR1 and CDR2 sequences are SGHRS and YFSETQ. J gave up 7 bases and V 2 bases, and 4 bases lay outside the gene matches. The CDR3 loop is CASSLGQGLNIQYF. DNA of the CDR3: TGCGCCAGCAGCTTAGGACAGGGGCTGAACATTCAGTACTTC.

The sample holds one count of this clone. The chain is built from TRBV13 and TRBJ2-6, with 9 bases identical to TRBD1. V shed 3 bases, J shed 1 base, and the junction held 10 bases outside the gene matches. CDR3 length: 19 residues. Germline CDR1 and CDR2: PRHDT and FYEKMQ (reference sequence). The CDR3 DNA reads as TGTGCCAGCAGCTTTTCCCGGACAGGGGAAGGGTCTGGGGCCAACGTCCTGACTTTC. Protein product: CASSFSRTGEGSGANVLTF.

The chain combines TRBV6-1 with TRBJ2-4; D is unclear. From germline, CDR1 is MNHNS and CDR2 SASEGT. The CDR3 spans 13 residues. Trimming shortened V by 1 base and J by 5 bases, and 6 bases separated the two germline ends. Here the CDR3 reads CASSEGAENIQYF. The CDR3 region has the DNA TGTGCCAGCAGTGAAGGCGCCGAAAACATTCAGTACTTC.

This clone turned up a few times. The J gene is TRBJ2-5, the V gene TRBV2; D is possibly TRBD1 (6 bases). Trimming stripped 6 bases from V and 9 bases from J, with 14 bases between. CDR1 SNHLY and CDR2 FYNNEI come from the germline V gene. The CDR3 runs to 12 residues. The DNA for the CDR3 is TGTGCCAGCAGGGCTACAGGGACGCCCCAGTACTTC. Encoded protein: CASRATGTPQYF.